The T cell receptor (beta chain) under discussion was sequenced for a study of blood T cell repertoires in COVID-19. Turning to the study itself: PBMCs, B-cell-depleted T cells, or T cells provided the cDNA or gDNA that made up the material.

Germline V gene data show CDR1 as SGHVS and CDR2 as FNYEAQ. V trimming: 3 bases; J trimming: 5 bases; junction bases outside the gene matches: 10. The CDR3 totals 16 residues. The protocol was immunoSEQ multiplex PCR, while the TCRdb copy is restricted to in-frame clones and leaves out a portion. The data hold tens of thousands of clones, with over 70% observed a single time. The chain couples TRBV7-6 to TRBJ1-1; 9 positions agree with TRBD1. Specimen: peripheral blood. This receptor was taken from a man older than 75 with active or convalescent COVID-19. The CDR3 DNA follows: TGTGCCAGCAGCTTGAGACAGGGGGGTCCTTGGACTGAAGCTTTCTTT. Amino acids: CASSLRQGGPWTEAFF.